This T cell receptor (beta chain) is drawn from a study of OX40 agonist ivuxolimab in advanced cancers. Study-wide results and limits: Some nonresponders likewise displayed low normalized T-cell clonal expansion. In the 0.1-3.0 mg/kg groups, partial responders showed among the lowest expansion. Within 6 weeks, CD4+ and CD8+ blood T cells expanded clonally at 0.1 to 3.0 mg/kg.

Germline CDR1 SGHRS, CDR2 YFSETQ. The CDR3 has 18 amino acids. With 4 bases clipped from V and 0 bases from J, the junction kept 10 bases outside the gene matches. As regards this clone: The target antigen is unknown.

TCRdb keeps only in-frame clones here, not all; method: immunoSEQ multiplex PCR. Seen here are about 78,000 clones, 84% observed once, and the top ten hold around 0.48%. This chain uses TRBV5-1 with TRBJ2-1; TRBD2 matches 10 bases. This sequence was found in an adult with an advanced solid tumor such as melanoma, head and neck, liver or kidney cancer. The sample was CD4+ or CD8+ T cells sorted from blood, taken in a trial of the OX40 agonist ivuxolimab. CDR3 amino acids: CASSLLAGGLISYNEQFF. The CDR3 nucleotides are TGCGCCAGCAGCCTATTAGCGGGGGGTCTTATCTCCTACAATGAGCAGTTCTTC.